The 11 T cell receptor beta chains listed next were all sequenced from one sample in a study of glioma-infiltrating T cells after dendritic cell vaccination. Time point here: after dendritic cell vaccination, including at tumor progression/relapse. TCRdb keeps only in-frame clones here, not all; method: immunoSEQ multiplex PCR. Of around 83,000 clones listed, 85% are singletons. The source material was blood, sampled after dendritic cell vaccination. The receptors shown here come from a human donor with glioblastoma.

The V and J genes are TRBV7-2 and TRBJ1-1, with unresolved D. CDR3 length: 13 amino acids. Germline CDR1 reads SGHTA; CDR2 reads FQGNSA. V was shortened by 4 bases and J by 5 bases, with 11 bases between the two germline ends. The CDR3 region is CASSSVLKTEAFF. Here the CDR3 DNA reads TGTGCCAGCAGCTCAGTCTTAAAGACTGAAGCTTTCTTT.

CDR3: CAIGAGETTDTQYF. CDR3 bases: TGTGCCATCGGGGCGGGGGAGACCACAGATACGCAGTATTTT. V and J are TRBV10-3 and TRBJ2-3; 7 positions match TRBD2. CDR1 is ENHRY and CDR2 is SYGVKD in the germline V gene. The junction had 7 bases not matched to a gene; V was cut back by 8 bases and J by 2 bases. The CDR3 length is 14 residues.

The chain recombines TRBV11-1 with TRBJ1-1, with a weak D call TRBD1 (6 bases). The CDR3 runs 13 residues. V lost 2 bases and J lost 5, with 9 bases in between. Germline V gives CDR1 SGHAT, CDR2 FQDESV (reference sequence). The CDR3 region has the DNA TGTGCCAGCAGCTTAAGGGGGGGGACTGAAGCTTTCTTT. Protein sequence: CASSLRGGTEAFF.

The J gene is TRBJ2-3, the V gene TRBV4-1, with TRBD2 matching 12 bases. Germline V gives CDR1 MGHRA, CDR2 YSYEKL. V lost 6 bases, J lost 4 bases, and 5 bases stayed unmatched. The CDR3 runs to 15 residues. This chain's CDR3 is CASRPSGGASDTQYF. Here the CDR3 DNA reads TGCGCCAGCAGACCTAGCGGGGGGGCTTCAGATACGCAGTATTTT.

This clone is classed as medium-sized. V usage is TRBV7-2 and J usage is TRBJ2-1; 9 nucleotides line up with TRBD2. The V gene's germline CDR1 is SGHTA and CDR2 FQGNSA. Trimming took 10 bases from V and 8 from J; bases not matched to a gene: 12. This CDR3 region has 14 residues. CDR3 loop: CATKLAGEVDEQFF. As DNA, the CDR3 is TGTGCCACCAAATTAGCGGGAGAGGTGGATGAGCAGTTCTTC.

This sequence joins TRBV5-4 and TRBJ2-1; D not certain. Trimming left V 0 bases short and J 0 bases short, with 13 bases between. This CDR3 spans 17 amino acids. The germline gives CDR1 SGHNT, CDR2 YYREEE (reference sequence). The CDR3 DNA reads TGTGCCAGCAGCTTGGCCCAAGCTCAAAGCTCCTACAATGAGCAGTTCTTC. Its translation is CASSLAQAQSSYNEQFF.

The CDR3 loop reads CASSDLQGFSYGYTF. As DNA, the CDR3 is TGTGCCAGCAGTGACCTGCAGGGTTTTAGCTATGGCTACACCTTC. The genes are TRBV27 and TRBJ1-2, with D possibly matching TRBD1 (5 bases). Germline CDR1 and CDR2: MNHEY and SMNVEV (reference sequence). The V end lost 5 bases, the J end lost 4 bases, and 17 bases lay between the germline ends. The CDR3 spans 15 residues.

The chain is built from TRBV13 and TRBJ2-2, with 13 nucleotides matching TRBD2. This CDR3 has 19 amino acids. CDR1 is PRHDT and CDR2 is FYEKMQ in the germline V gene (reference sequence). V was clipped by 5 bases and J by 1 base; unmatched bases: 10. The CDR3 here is CASSRWGLAGSMNTGELFF. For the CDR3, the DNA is TGTGCCAGCAGCCGGTGGGGACTAGCGGGATCCATGAACACCGGGGAGCTGTTTTTT.

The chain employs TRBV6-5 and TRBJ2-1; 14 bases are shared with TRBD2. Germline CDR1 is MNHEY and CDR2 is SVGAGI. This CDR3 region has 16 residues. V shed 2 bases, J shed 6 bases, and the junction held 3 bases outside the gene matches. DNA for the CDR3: TGTGCCAGCAGTTACCGGGGGACTAGCGGGAGCAATGAGCAGTTCTTC. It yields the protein CASSYRGTSGSNEQFF.

The CDR3, as DNA: TGCAGCGTTGTTCCGGGACAGACCTACGAGCAGTACTTC. Translated, it gives CSVVPGQTYEQYF. This sequence joins TRBV29-1 and TRBJ2-7, with TRBD1 matching over 7 bases. The CDR3 covers 13 residues. J was trimmed by 2 bases and V by 4 bases; bases with no gene match: 5. Looked up from germline, CDR1 is SQVTM and CDR2 is ANQGSEA.

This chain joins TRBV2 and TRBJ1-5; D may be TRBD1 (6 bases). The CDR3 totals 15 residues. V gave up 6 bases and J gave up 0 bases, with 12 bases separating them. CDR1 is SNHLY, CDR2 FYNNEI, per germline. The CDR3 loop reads CASSPTGYSNQPQHF. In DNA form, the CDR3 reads TGTGCCAGCAGCCCTACAGGGTATAGCAATCAGCCCCAGCATTTT.